The 15 T cell receptor beta chains given below trace back to one sample, sequenced in a study of blood T cell repertoires in COVID-19. This table comes from immunoSEQ multiplex PCR, and its TCRdb copy is limited to in-frame clones, with some not included. The top ten hold roughly 2.6% of the sample, which has approximately 280,000 clones, roughly 85% seen once. The sequenced sample was PBMCs or T cells enriched from blood (not recorded which). The source of these receptors is a woman aged 50 to 60 who had recovered from COVID-19.

V and J are TRBV5-4 and TRBJ1-2; maybe TRBD1 (5 bases). Trimming removed 3 bases from V and 4 bases from J, with 10 bases in between. CDR3 length: 13 residues. The germline CDR1 and CDR2 sequences are SGHNT and YYREEE (reference sequence). The CDR3 region has the DNA TGTGCCAGCAGCTGGAGGGGCGTCTATGGCTACACCTTC. It encodes CASSWRGVYGYTF.

The chain couples TRBV7-8 to TRBJ1-3; 7 positions agree with TRBD1. V lost 5 bases and J lost 6; bases outside the gene matches: 4. Germline-derived CDR1 and CDR2 are SGHVS and FQNEAQ. The length of the CDR3 is 13 residues. The CDR3 region has the DNA TGTGCCAGCAGCGACAGGGTAGAAAACACCATATATTTT. As protein: CASSDRVENTIYF.

This clone was observed once. DNA for the CDR3: TGTGCCAGCAGCTCGACAGGGGCAGAGCAGTTCTTC. Protein: CASSSTGAEQFF. The J gene is TRBJ2-1, the V gene TRBV7-2, with 8 bases identical to TRBD1. The CDR3 is 12 residues long. Germline V gene lookup returns CDR1 SGHTA and CDR2 FQGNSA. With V trimmed by 4 bases and J by 10 bases, 3 bases remained unmatched.

The chain couples TRBV5-1 to TRBJ1-2; 11 bases map to TRBD1. The CDR3 is 16 residues long. Germline V gene sequence: CDR1 SGHRS, CDR2 YFSETQ. J gave up 2 bases and V 4 bases, and 7 bases lay outside the gene matches. The CDR3 region has the DNA TGCGCCAGCAGCGCGTGGACAGGGGGCGCGAACTATGGCTACACCTTC. This gives the protein CASSAWTGGANYGYTF.

This clone has a single count. The V call is TRBV7-6, the J call TRBJ2-3, with a possible D match to TRBD2 (5 bases). The CDR3 consists of 13 residues. Trimming removed 0 bases at V and 9 bases at J, with 10 bases between. Germline V gives CDR1 SGHVS, CDR2 FNYEAQ. CDR3 loop: CASSLALAVTQYF. The CDR3 bases are TGTGCCAGCAGCTTAGCCCTAGCCGTAACGCAGTATTTT.

This clone was recorded a few times. The chain employs TRBV6-2 or TRBV6-3 and TRBJ1-6; D may be TRBD1 (6 bases). CDR1 is MNHEY and CDR2 is SVGEGT in the germline V gene. The V end was cut by 2 bases, the J end by 9 bases, with 8 bases between. The CDR3 runs to 13 residues. CDR3 bases: TGTGCCAGCAGTTACGGGGGCTCTTCACCCCTCCACTTT. Translating gives CASSYGGSSPLHF.

This chain uses TRBV6-4 with TRBJ2-1; tentative D call: TRBD2 (6 bases). The ends were cut back, 6 bases at V and 0 bases at J, with 12 bases in the middle. Germline V gene data show CDR1 as MRHNA and CDR2 as SNTAGT. This CDR3 has 15 amino acids. The CDR3 spells CASSRNGGSYNEQFF. The CDR3 nucleotides are TGTGCCAGCAGCCGTAACGGGGGCTCCTACAATGAGCAGTTCTTC.

This chain links TRBV4-1 with TRBJ1-1, with D tentatively TRBD1 (6 bases). Germline-derived CDR1 and CDR2 are MGHRA and YSYEKL. V lost 2 bases, J lost 4 bases, and 14 bases lay in between. This CDR3 is 15 amino acids long. The CDR3 loop reads CASSQHTGFGTEAFF. The CDR3 DNA reads as TGCGCCAGCAGCCAACATACAGGGTTTGGCACTGAAGCTTTCTTT.

In nucleotides, the CDR3 is TGTGCCTGGAGTATCCGCCACGGTGGCTACACCTTC. Protein product: CAWSIRHGGYTF. This chain uses TRBV30 with TRBJ1-2; D not resolved. CDR3 length equals 12 residues. CDR1 and CDR2 (germline): GTSNPN, SVGIG (reference sequence). Trimming took off 2 bases at V and 7 bases at J, with 11 bases between the two ends.

This chain connects TRBV12-3 or TRBV12-4 to TRBJ2-7, with TRBD1 as a possible D gene (6 bases). Deletions cut 6 bases from V and 11 bases from J, with 20 bases between. CDR3 length equals 13 residues. In DNA form, the CDR3 reads TGTGCCAGCAGAAACAACTTCCCGGGACAAAAGTACTTC. Its protein product is CASRNNFPGQKYF.

The rearrangement joins TRBV27 to TRBJ1-5, with D perhaps TRBD1 (6 bases). Germline V CDR1 and CDR2: MNHEY, SMNVEV (reference sequence). V was cut by 2 bases and J by 6 bases, with 11 bases left in between. This CDR3 comprises 14 residues. The CDR3 region has the DNA TGTGCCAGCAGTTTAACAACAGGGATTCAGCCCCAGCATTTT. Translation gives CASSLTTGIQPQHF.

V and J are TRBV14 and TRBJ2-2; D may be TRBD2 (6 bases). Per the germline V gene, CDR1 is SGHDN and CDR2 is FVKESK. Trimming pared 1 base from V and 2 bases from J, leaving 14 bases between. This CDR3 contains 17 residues. The CDR3 protein is CASSQGHSSENTGELFF. The CDR3 region has the DNA TGTGCCAGCAGCCAAGGCCATTCTAGCGAAAACACCGGGGAGCTGTTTTTT.

This chain joins TRBV7-2 and TRBJ1-1; tentatively, D is TRBD1 (5 bases). Germline CDR1 is SGHTA and CDR2 is FQGNSA. V gave up 5 bases and J gave up 3 bases, with 16 bases separating them. There are 15 residues in the CDR3. The CDR3 here is CASSPMWGDYTEAFF. In DNA form, the CDR3 reads TGTGCCAGCAGCCCCATGTGGGGGGATTACACTGAAGCTTTCTTT.

CDR3 nucleotide sequence: TGTGCCAGCAGCGTAGGGGGCGGGAGGAACCATTGGGAGACCCAGTACTTC. This translates into CASSVGGGRNHWETQYF. This chain joins TRBV9 and TRBJ2-5; the match to TRBD2 covers 8 bases. CDR1 SGDLS and CDR2 YYNGEE come from the germline V gene. The CDR3 runs to 17 residues. J lost 5 bases, V lost 0 bases, and 12 bases had no gene match.

The J gene is TRBJ1-6, the V gene TRBV19; D is unclear. The CDR3 covers 12 residues. V was clipped by 6 bases and J by 7 bases, with 7 bases between them. The germline CDR1 and CDR2 sequences are LNHDA and SQIVND (reference sequence). CDR3 DNA: TGTGCCAGTAGGAAACAGAATTCACCCCTCCACTTT. Amino acid sequence: CASRKQNSPLHF.